Presented here are 12 T cell receptor beta chains from one specimen sequenced in a study of regulatory T cells in long-lasting Graves disease. Building the TCR beta libraries relied on iRepertoire HTBI primers, and CDR3 regions underwent Arm-PCR. TCRdb recomputed calls from the multiplex PCR reads with MiXCR, one row per CDR3 protein. This repertoire shows some 200,000 distinct CDR3 sequences, 15% to 20% found once; its top ten account for about 11%. Specified time point: newly diagnosed GD, antithyroid drugs for less than 3 months. Preparation of the TCR library used RNA extracted from PBMCs. These data are also associated with another study on T cells in Graves' hyperthyroidism and ophthalmopathy.

The sequenced sample was peripheral blood mononuclear cells (PBMCs), obtained at new diagnosis, from a patient treated with antithyroid drugs. These receptor sequences come from a woman aged 25 to 39 with Graves disease.

This clonotype was counted at least ten times. The chain links TRBV28 to TRBJ1-6; no clear D gene. Trimming took 1 base from V and 7 from J, leaving 5 bases between them. The CDR3 extends over 13 amino acids. The germline gives CDR1 MDHEN, CDR2 SYDVKM. The CDR3 DNA sequence: TGTGCCAGCAGTTTATTGGTAAATTCACCCCTCCACTTT. It translates to CASSLLVNSPLHF.

This clonotype was seen many times. V and J are TRBV14 and TRBJ1-5; D perhaps matches TRBD1 (5 bases). The V end lost 4 bases, the J end lost 9 bases, and 13 bases lay between the germline ends. The CDR3 runs 13 residues. In germline, CDR1 is SGHDN, CDR2 FVKESK. The CDR3 DNA sequence: TGTGCCAGCAGCCGGCAGGGTGTGGGGCCCCAGCATTTT. Protein product: CASSRQGVGPQHF.

This clonotype has ten or more counts. This rearrangement joins TRBV12-3 or TRBV12-4 to TRBJ2-3, with D maybe TRBD1 (6 bases). The CDR3 is 13 residues long. V dropped 6 bases and J dropped 6 bases, with 13 bases sitting between them. The CDR3 loop reads CASSIVTGDTQYF. The CDR3 DNA is TGTGCCAGCAGCATTGTGACAGGCGATACGCAGTATTTT.

This clonotype was observed a few times. The CDR3 spells CASSLTLGSRYEQYF. CDR3 nucleotide sequence: TGTGCCAGTAGTCTCACGCTTGGGTCACGGTACGAGCAGTACTTC. V usage is TRBV19 and J usage is TRBJ2-7; D call uncertain. V lost 5 bases to trimming and J lost 4 bases, with 18 bases between them. CDR1 is LNHDA and CDR2 is SQIVND in the germline V gene (reference sequence). The CDR3 is 15 amino acids.

This clonotype was counted between two and nine times. V and J are TRBV6-2 or TRBV6-3 and TRBJ2-5, with TRBD1 identical over 9 bases. The V segment lost 2 bases and the J segment 7 bases; nucleotides outside the gene matches: 11. This CDR3 contains 16 residues. Germline V gene lookup returns CDR1 MNHEY and CDR2 SVGEGT. The chain's CDR3 is CASSYEHRGRSGTQYF. In DNA, the CDR3 is TGTGCCAGCAGTTACGAGCACAGGGGGCGATCGGGGACCCAGTACTTC.

Details on this clonotype: This may stem from a read error, because a much larger clone lies one nucleotide away. Since the CDR3 does not end with the conserved phenylalanine or tryptophan, this likely comes from a read error. The DNA for the CDR3 is TGTGCCAGTAGAGGGGGGCCTGGACAGCCAAACACTGAAGCTTTCCTT. Amino acids: CASRGGPGQPNTEAFL. This chain uses TRBV19 with TRBJ1-1; TRBD1 is a possible D gene (6 bases). Trimming took 6 bases from V and 2 from J, leaving 19 bases between them. Germline V CDR1 and CDR2: LNHDA, SQIVND (reference sequence). CDR3 length: 16 residues.

This clonotype was counted ten times or more. The chain recombines TRBV7-9 with TRBJ2-4; 8 positions agree with TRBD1. This CDR3 is 15 amino acids long. Germline CDR1 SEHNR, CDR2 FQNEAQ (reference sequence). V was clipped by 2 bases and J by 3 bases; unmatched bases: 3. CDR3 in DNA: TGTGCCAGCAGCTTAACAGGGGGTGGCAAAAACATTCAGTACTTC. Amino acid sequence: CASSLTGGGKNIQYF.

This clonotype was seen many times. This chain joins TRBV6-2 or TRBV6-3 and TRBJ2-1; 9 nucleotides align to TRBD2. The CDR3 totals 16 residues. Germline trimming cut 5 bases from V and 2 bases from J; bases unmatched to any gene: 7. CDR1 is MNHEY, CDR2 SVGEGT, per germline. The CDR3 nucleotides read TGTGCCAGCAGTACTATTAGCGGGGGCACCTACAATGAGCAGTTCTTC. It codes for CASSTISGGTYNEQFF.

This clonotype was counted at least ten times. CDR3 amino acids: CSARESGTGILGANVLTF. The CDR3 DNA follows: TGCAGTGCTAGGGAATCCGGGACAGGGATCCTTGGGGCCAACGTCCTGACTTTC. The rearrangement joins TRBV20-1 to TRBJ2-6; 9 nucleotides align to TRBD1. CDR1 DFQATT and CDR2 SNEGSKA come from the germline V gene (reference sequence). This CDR3 is built from 18 residues. V lost 3 bases and J lost 3; bases outside the gene matches: 12.

J is TRBJ1-2 and V is TRBV6-5; weak D call: TRBD1 (5 bases). The CDR3 has 16 residues. Germline-derived CDR1 and CDR2 are MNHEY and SVGAGI. V lost 0 bases to trimming and J lost 7 bases, with 18 bases between them. The CDR3 region is CASSYSNPGQGRGYTF. The CDR3 DNA follows: TGTGCCAGCAGTTACTCGAATCCTGGGCAGGGCCGTGGCTACACCTTC.

This clonotype showed up many times. The chain recombines TRBV20-1 with TRBJ1-2; D is unresolved. Between the trimmed V and J ends, which lost 2 bases and 3 bases, there was a span of 10 bases. Germline V gene lookup returns CDR1 DFQATT and CDR2 SNEGSKA (reference sequence). The CDR3 spans 13 residues. This CDR3 is CSARPPVYYGYTF. The CDR3 region has the DNA TGCAGTGCTAGACCACCGGTCTACTATGGCTACACCTTC.

This clonotype has just a few counts. The CDR3 here is CASRGGATGWNEQFF. The CDR3 nucleotides are TGTGCCAGCCGGGGGGGGGCGACAGGGTGGAATGAGCAGTTCTTC. V and J are TRBV7-9 and TRBJ2-1, with D possibly TRBD2 on 8 matching bases. CDR3 length equals 15 residues. Germline V CDR1 and CDR2: SEHNR, FQNEAQ (reference sequence). Trimming stripped 8 bases from V and 7 bases from J, with 21 bases between.